This T cell receptor beta chain came from a study of blood T cell repertoires in COVID-19. V dropped 3 bases and J dropped 7; count of bases not matched to a gene: 4. CDR1 and CDR2 from the germline V gene are MDHEN and SYDVKM. CDR3 length: 15 residues. Assay used: immunoSEQ multiplex PCR; TCRdb lists only in-frame clones, some missing. The table lists around 130,000 clones, 75% to 85% of them singletons. This clone was recorded a few times. The gene calls are TRBV28 and TRBJ2-1; 12 bases match TRBD2. The receptor was isolated from a man aged 45-60 years with acute or convalescent COVID-19. The source material was peripheral blood. The CDR3: CASSFGLAGRNEQFF. DNA of the CDR3: TGTGCCAGCAGTTTTGGACTAGCGGGACGTAATGAGCAGTTCTTC.